A single sample gave rise to the 30 T cell receptor beta chains below, sequenced in a study of chemoradiotherapy in HPV16-positive cancers. Profiled with immunoSEQ multiplex PCR; TCRdb holds only in-frame clones, not every one. This table holds under 35,000 clones, 93% found once. The sample was blood, taken from a patient who underwent chemoradiotherapy. The receptors stem from a human donor with HPV-associated anogenital cancer.

As DNA, the CDR3 is TGTGCCAGCAGTGCTAACCCTACAGGGTTCCGCTCACCCCTCCACTTT. Protein sequence: CASSANPTGFRSPLHF. The chain recombines TRBV27 with TRBJ1-6, with D maybe TRBD1 (6 bases). This CDR3 is built from 16 residues. V lost 5 bases to trimming and J lost 10 bases, with 21 bases between them. Germline V gene lookup returns CDR1 MNHEY and CDR2 SMNVEV (reference sequence).

The CDR3 loop is CASSPGRGQTEAFF. The CDR3 coding sequence is TGTGCCAGCTCACCAGGCAGGGGGCAGACTGAAGCTTTCTTT. The chain recombines TRBV18 with TRBJ1-1; 8 bases are a match to TRBD1. The CDR3 extends over 14 amino acids. Trimming removed 2 bases from V and 5 bases from J; junction bases left unmatched: 4. Germline V gene lookup returns CDR1 KGHSH and CDR2 LQKENI.

The genes are TRBV19 and TRBJ2-7; 7 nucleotides agree with TRBD1. The CDR3 runs 12 residues. Germline V lookup: CDR1 LNHDA, CDR2 SQIVND (reference sequence). Trimming cost V 5 bases and J 6 bases; bases outside gene matches: 4. The CDR3 loop is CASSYSGGEQYF. CDR3 coding DNA: TGTGCCAGTAGTTACTCAGGGGGCGAGCAGTACTTC.

This sequence joins TRBV2 and TRBJ2-7, with unresolved D. Germline CDR1 SNHLY, CDR2 FYNNEI. The CDR3 spans 14 residues. The V gene lost 3 bases and the J gene lost 2 bases, with 11 bases spanning the gap. CDR3 amino acids: CASSEYATAYEQYF. The CDR3 DNA reads TGTGCCAGCAGTGAGTATGCGACGGCCTACGAGCAGTACTTC.

V gene TRBV6-1 combines with J gene TRBJ1-5; D ambiguous. V was pared by 5 bases and J by 11 bases, with 19 bases between. The V gene's germline CDR1 is MNHNS and CDR2 SASEGT. The CDR3 length is 14 residues. The CDR3: CASSLDGGITAQHF. Here the CDR3 DNA reads TGTGCCAGCAGTCTTGACGGCGGGATAACAGCCCAGCATTTT.

The chain joins TRBV18 to TRBJ2-1, with D possibly being TRBD1 (6 bases). The CDR3 is 15 amino acids. Germline loops: CDR1 KGHSH, CDR2 LQKENI. The germline V and J ends were trimmed by 2 bases and 6 bases, with 14 bases remaining between them. DNA for the CDR3: TGTGCCAGCTCACCAACCTCGGGACATCTCAATGAGCAGTTCTTC. Translated: CASSPTSGHLNEQFF.

V and J are TRBV4-1 and TRBJ1-5; 7 bases fit TRBD1. The CDR3 runs 14 residues. The germline V gene encodes CDR1 MGHRA and CDR2 YSYEKL. Germline trimming cut 1 base from V and 5 bases from J; bases unmatched to any gene: 2. CDR3 protein: CASSQGGGDQPQHF. The CDR3 bases are TGCGCCAGCAGCCAAGGAGGGGGCGATCAGCCCCAGCATTTT.

This clone was seen a few times. The rearrangement joins TRBV28 to TRBJ1-2; 7 nucleotides match TRBD1. V shed 9 bases and J 4 bases; nucleotides not matched to a gene: 11. This CDR3 region has 14 residues. Germline V gene data show CDR1 as MDHEN and CDR2 as SYDVKM. The CDR3 protein is CASSRPGTAYGYTF. The CDR3 DNA reads as TGTGCCAGTAGCAGACCAGGGACAGCCTATGGCTACACCTTC.

Concerning this clone: The sample contains more than one DNA sequence encoding this CDR3. V usage is TRBV5-4 and J usage is TRBJ2-5; D gene uncertain. The germline CDR1 and CDR2 sequences are SGHNT and YYREEE (reference sequence). This CDR3 region has 12 residues. The germline V and J ends were trimmed by 0 bases and 4 bases, with 4 bases remaining between them. The CDR3 is CASSLAGETQYF. CDR3 nucleotides: TGTGCCAGCAGCTTGGCCGGAGAGACCCAGTACTTC.

This chain links TRBV5-4 with TRBJ1-3; D not certain. Germline CDR1 SGHNT, CDR2 YYREEE (reference sequence). CDR3 length: 14 residues. Deletions cut 0 bases from V and 1 base from J, with 5 bases between. The CDR3 region has the DNA TGTGCCAGCAGCTTGGAAATATCTGGAAACACCATATATTTT. Its protein product is CASSLEISGNTIYF.

The chain is built from TRBV2 and TRBJ2-1, with a tentative D call TRBD1 (5 bases). The CDR3 has 13 residues. Trimming pared 3 bases from V and 8 bases from J, leaving 11 bases between. Germline V lookup: CDR1 SNHLY, CDR2 FYNNEI. CDR3 DNA: TGTGCCAGCAGTGATATAGGGGATTATGAGCAGTTCTTC. Translation gives CASSDIGDYEQFF.

The V and J genes are TRBV5-6 and TRBJ2-1; the D is unclear. This CDR3 contains 12 residues. V gave up 1 base and J gave up 6 bases, with 5 bases separating them. Germline values: CDR1 SGHDT, CDR2 YYEEEE. CDR3 nucleotide sequence: TGTGCCAGCAGCTTGTATATCAATGAGCAGTTCTTC. This gives the protein CASSLYINEQFF.

The rearrangement uses TRBV27 and TRBJ1-2, with unresolved D. V shed 3 bases and J shed 1 base, with 9 bases lying between them. Germline assignment: CDR1 MNHEY and CDR2 SMNVEV (reference sequence). The CDR3 contains 14 residues. The CDR3 DNA sequence: TGTGCCAGCAGTTTGAGACGGAGTAACTATGGCTACACCTTC. Its translation is CASSLRRSNYGYTF.

The V gene is TRBV4-2, the J gene TRBJ2-1, with TRBD1 matching 11 bases. CDR3 length: 15 amino acids. CDR1 is LGHNA, CDR2 YNFKEQ, per germline. J was trimmed by 6 bases and V by 2 bases; bases with no gene match: 3. The CDR3 coding sequence is TGTGCCAGCAGCCAACCGGGGACAGGGGGCAATGAGCAGTTCTTC. This encodes CASSQPGTGGNEQFF.

The chain has TRBV9 and TRBJ2-1; 7 positions match TRBD2. Germline V lookup: CDR1 SGDLS, CDR2 YYNGEE. This CDR3 spans 16 amino acids. With V trimmed by 2 bases and J by 0 bases, 5 bases remained unmatched. CDR3 sequence: CASSVRRESSYNEQFF. The CDR3 nucleotides read TGTGCCAGCAGCGTGAGGCGGGAGAGCTCCTACAATGAGCAGTTCTTC.

This clone appeared a single time. The chain joins TRBV9 to TRBJ2-3; 7 positions match TRBD2. The CDR3 consists of 18 residues. The V segment lost 4 bases and the J segment 0 bases; nucleotides outside the gene matches: 14. Germline values: CDR1 SGDLS, CDR2 YYNGEE. The CDR3 DNA follows: TGTGCCAGCAGCTCATCCCGGGGAGGGAGCCTCAGCACAGATACGCAGTATTTT. Amino acids: CASSSSRGGSLSTDTQYF.

The V gene is TRBV4-3, the J gene TRBJ2-1; the D is unclear. The V gene lost 1 base and the J gene lost 3 bases, with 19 bases spanning the gap. This CDR3 is 18 amino acids long. The V gene's germline CDR1 is LGHNA and CDR2 YSLEER. The CDR3 loop is CASSQAWRLTSYYNEQFF. Here the CDR3 DNA reads TGCGCCAGCAGCCAAGCTTGGCGGCTAACCTCCTACTACAATGAGCAGTTCTTC.

The V gene is TRBV7-8, the J gene TRBJ1-1; 10 nucleotides match TRBD1. Losses at the gene ends were 7 bases for V and 4 bases for J; bases not matched to a gene: 6. The CDR3 extends over 14 amino acids. Germline V lookup: CDR1 SGHVS, CDR2 FQNEAQ. For the CDR3, the DNA is TGTGCCAGCACCAGGGGACAGGGGACCACTGAAGCTTTCTTT. Translating gives CASTRGQGTTEAFF.

The J gene is TRBJ1-1, the V gene TRBV7-9, with 8 positions matching TRBD1. CDR1 and CDR2 from the germline V gene are SEHNR and FQNEAQ (reference sequence). V shed 6 bases, J shed 6 bases, and the junction held 9 bases outside the gene matches. This CDR3 is built from 14 residues. CDR3 bases: TGTGCCAGCAGTCAGGAAAAGGACAGGGCTGAAGCTTTCTTT. Translated, it gives CASSQEKDRAEAFF.

This chain connects TRBV7-2 to TRBJ1-1; 9 bases fit TRBD1. V shed 6 bases and J 8 bases; nucleotides not matched to a gene: 10. This CDR3 is built from 14 residues. CDR1 and CDR2 from the germline V gene are SGHTA and FQGNSA. DNA for the CDR3: TGTGCCAGCAGTTCCGGGACAGGGCCCCGAGAAGCTTTCTTT. Translated, it gives CASSSGTGPREAFF.

The chain recombines TRBV5-1 with TRBJ2-5; D gene ambiguous. Germline CDR1 and CDR2: SGHRS and YFSETQ. Deletions cut 4 bases from V and 1 base from J, with 8 bases between. This CDR3 contains 13 residues. CDR3 amino acids: CASSVPGQETQYF. The CDR3 bases are TGCGCCAGCAGCGTGCCAGGCCAAGAGACCCAGTACTTC.

The chain uses TRBV11-2 and TRBJ1-2; the D is unclear. Germline values: CDR1 SGHAT, CDR2 FQNNGV. The CDR3 has 18 amino acids. The V gene lost 1 base and the J gene lost 2 bases, with 20 bases spanning the gap. CDR3 residues: CASSLVSVPTSRNYGYTF. DNA for the CDR3: TGTGCCAGCAGCTTAGTTTCGGTACCGACCTCGAGGAACTATGGCTACACCTTC.

The genes are TRBV14 and TRBJ1-6, with D tentatively TRBD1 (5 bases). V lost 1 base, J lost 6 bases, and 7 bases lay in between. Germline V gives CDR1 SGHDN, CDR2 FVKESK. This CDR3 is 14 amino acids long. CDR3 region: CASSQGGVNSPLHF. The CDR3 DNA is TGTGCCAGCAGCCAAGGAGGGGTTAATTCACCCCTCCACTTT.

The rearrangement uses TRBV5-6 and TRBJ2-3, with 11 bases identical to TRBD2. This CDR3 contains 14 residues. The V gene's germline CDR1 is SGHDT and CDR2 YYEEEE. The trim removed 2 bases at V and 6 bases at J, leaving 2 bases unmatched. CDR3 nucleotides: TGTGCCAGCAGCTTCGCTAGCGGGAGGGATACGCAGTATTTT. This gives the protein CASSFASGRDTQYF.

The chain links TRBV28 to TRBJ2-7; 9 nucleotides line up with TRBD1. Germline CDR1 MDHEN, CDR2 SYDVKM. The length of the CDR3 is 15 residues. Germline trimming cut 4 bases from V and 1 base from J; bases unmatched to any gene: 5. The CDR3: CASSSHGTGSYEQYF. The DNA of the CDR3 is TGTGCCAGCAGTTCACACGGGACAGGGTCCTACGAGCAGTACTTC.

The rearrangement links TRBV19 to TRBJ1-1; 8 bases line up with TRBD1. The V and J ends lost 5 bases and 5 bases, in that order; junction bases with no gene match: 7. Germline CDR1 is LNHDA and CDR2 is SQIVND (reference sequence). The CDR3 runs to 14 residues. CDR3 nucleotides: TGTGCCAGTAGTTACCAGGGGGCCCGGACTGAAGCTTTCTTT. It specifies CASSYQGARTEAFF.

V and J are TRBV6-5 and TRBJ2-4, with D hard to call. With 6 bases removed from V and 0 bases from J, the gap between germline ends came to 6 bases. This CDR3 contains 13 residues. Germline V CDR1 and CDR2: MNHEY, SVGAGI. For the CDR3, the DNA is TGTGCCAGCAGATCACTAGCCAAAAACATTCAGTACTTC. Residues: CASRSLAKNIQYF.

This chain links TRBV7-3 with TRBJ2-2; the D is unclear. Germline CDR1 and CDR2: SGHTA and FQGTGA. Trimming cost V 1 base and J 2 bases, with 5 bases left between them. This CDR3 spans 14 amino acids. The CDR3 coding sequence is TGTGCCAGCAGCTTAAATCCTAACACCGGGGAGCTGTTTTTT. Translation: CASSLNPNTGELFF. The variable domain in full, completed from reference TRBV7-3 and TRBJ2-2, reads GAGVSQTPSNKVTEKGKYVELRCDPISGHTALYWYRQSLGQGPEFLIYFQGTGAADDSGLPNDRFFAVRPEGSVSTLKIQRTERGDSAVYLCASSLNPNTGELFFGEGSRLTVL.

This chain uses TRBV28 with TRBJ2-7; TRBD1 is a possible D gene (6 bases). Germline V gives CDR1 MDHEN, CDR2 SYDVKM. V lost 5 bases and J lost 3, with 8 bases in between. CDR3 size: 12 residues. The CDR3 DNA sequence: TGTGCCAGCAGTCGGGACAACTACGAGCAGTACTTC. Translation: CASSRDNYEQYF.

The V gene is TRBV5-1, the J gene TRBJ2-5; TRBD1 or TRBD2 may be the D gene (5 bases each). The CDR3 is 15 residues long. V lost 6 bases and J 0 bases, leaving 15 bases between the germline ends. The germline V gene encodes CDR1 SGHRS and CDR2 YFSETQ. CDR3 region: CASTPSGADQETQYF. DNA of the CDR3: TGCGCCAGCACCCCCTCCGGGGCGGACCAAGAGACCCAGTACTTC.